The present entry profiles one TCR beta chain with its context. The target of this receptor is not known. No base quality information exists; no much larger clone differs at one position. The sample belongs to a study of T cells in localized non-small cell lung cancer (dated by TCRdb to about 2020). With regard to the full study: Comparing tumors with uninvolved tumor-adjacent lungs, the study looked at the T cell repertoires of fewer than 250 patients with early-stage NSCLC. The cohort was made up of around 220 treatment-naive NSCLC patients whose localized lung tumors had been resected. A mean age of around 69 years was recorded for the NSCLC patients, of whom approximately 130 were male and 100 to 110 were female. The study at large found these results: Multi-region tumor sequencing was not performed, so intratumor heterogeneity could not be excluded. Because of the exploratory design, TCR variables were selected using unadjusted p-values without false-discovery rate correction. A median of 57 of the top 100 tumor clones were detected in paired uninvolved adjacent lung, and around 30 of these tumor clones were also found among the top 100 clones of the paired uninvolved adjacent lung. Uninvolved tumor-adjacent lung showed the highest T cell clonality, higher than tumor, which suggests more focused antigenic responses in the adjacent lung. Longer overall survival was associated with higher T cell density in blood, whereas shorter survival was associated with higher clonality in adjacent lung.

At diagnosis, peripheral blood, uninvolved tumor-adjacent lung and tumor were collected and stored as a combination of fresh-frozen and FFPE material. TCR beta CDR3 regions were sequenced from DNA using the immunoSEQ Assay. The original pipeline was this. T cell density was computed as TCR beta template counts normalized to usable DNA estimated by amplifying housekeeping genes. The preseqR package was used to estimate richness by extrapolating to 400,000 templates for PBMC samples and to 120,000 templates for tissue samples. Clonality was defined as one minus Pielou's evenness. Tissue-enriched TCRs were identified by differential abundance testing using productive amino-acid clonotypes, minimum total count 5 and alpha 0.1. The Jaccard Index and the Morisita Overlap Index were used to measure repertoire overlap between compartments. GLIPH clustered TCR beta CDR3s with public tetramer-defined viral CDR3s; viral motifs required at least three viral sequences plus V-gene enrichment. What TCRdb holds here is the immuneACCESS table cut down to in-frame rearrangements. Part of the clones is not present; checked against another copy, under half of the missing clones reflect an unresolved V gene, and the others are unexplained. The V and J calls and the clone size are those of that table, but D and trimming were determined from the DNA. This sample holds more than 4,500 clones; 35% to 45% were observed only once. Roughly 7.7% of the sample goes to the ten largest clones.

CDR1 KGHSH and CDR2 LQKENI were looked up in the germline V gene. CDR3 length: 18 amino acids, cysteine to phenylalanine. Solely the CDR3 DNA is kept, with 54 bases framed from the first base. V is pared back by 1 base and J by 1 base, with 14 bases lying between the germline termini. This chain joins TRBV18 to TRBJ2-6; the best D guess is TRBD2, with 6 bases matching. Sequenced material: lung tumor tissue, taken before any cancer treatment. This clonotype was obtained from a male donor older than 55 with stage I squamous cell lung carcinoma. The CDR3 sequence is CASSPRGTSDSGANVLTF. In nucleotides, the sequence is TGTGCCAGCTCACCACGGGGGACTTCAGATTCTGGGGCCAACGTCCTGACTTTC.